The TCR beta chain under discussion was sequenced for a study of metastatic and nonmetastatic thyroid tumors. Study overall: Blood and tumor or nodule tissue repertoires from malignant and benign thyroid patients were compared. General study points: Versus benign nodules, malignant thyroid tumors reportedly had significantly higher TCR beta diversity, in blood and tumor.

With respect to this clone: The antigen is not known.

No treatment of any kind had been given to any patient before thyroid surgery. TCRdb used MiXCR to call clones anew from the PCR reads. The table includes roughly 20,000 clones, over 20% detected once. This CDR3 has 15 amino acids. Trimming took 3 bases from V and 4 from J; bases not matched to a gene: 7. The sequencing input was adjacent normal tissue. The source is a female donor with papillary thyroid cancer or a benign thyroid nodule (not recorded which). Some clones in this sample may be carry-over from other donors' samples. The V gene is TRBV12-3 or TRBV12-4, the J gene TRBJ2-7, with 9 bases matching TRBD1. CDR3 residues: CASSLGTGSTYEQYF. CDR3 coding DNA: TGTGCCAGCAGTTTGGGGACAGGGTCTACTTACGAGCAGTACTTC.